Each of the 5 T cell receptor beta chains below was sequenced from the same sample in a study of blood T cell repertoires in COVID-19. Profiling relied on immunoSEQ multiplex PCR, and the TCRdb table lists in-frame clones only, not all of them. The sample has 200,000 to 250,000 clones; 70% to 85% are singletons. The sequencing input was peripheral blood. The receptors were gathered from a woman over 75 with COVID-19, enrolled during active disease.

The rearrangement joins TRBV7-3 to TRBJ2-3; 10 bases are shared with TRBD2. Trimming took 2 bases from V and 8 from J; bases not matched to a gene: 16. The CDR3 length is 18 residues. Germline lookup yields CDR1 SGHTA and CDR2 FQGTGA. The CDR3 DNA reads TGTGCCAGCAGCTTAGATTTCGGGGGGCTAGCGGGAGTAGGTACGCAGTATTTT. Its protein is CASSLDFGGLAGVGTQYF.

In the case of this clone: The same CDR3 also results from other DNA sequences found in this sample. This chain links TRBV5-1 with TRBJ2-3; 8 bases agree with TRBD1. This CDR3 region has 14 residues. J was trimmed by 6 bases and V by 0 bases; bases with no gene match: 3. Germline V lookup: CDR1 SGHRS, CDR2 YFSETQ. CDR3: CASSLAGGADTQYF. In nucleotides, the CDR3 is TGCGCCAGCAGCTTGGCAGGGGGCGCGGATACGCAGTATTTT.

The rearrangement links TRBV10-3 to TRBJ2-7; 7 bases are a match to TRBD1. V trimming: 10 bases; J trimming: 3 bases; junction bases outside the gene matches: 12. The V gene's germline CDR1 is ENHRY and CDR2 SYGVKD. This CDR3 region has 14 residues. The CDR3 sequence: CATLERDRVYEQYF. CDR3 coding DNA: TGTGCCACCCTGGAACGAGACAGGGTCTACGAGCAGTACTTC.

CDR3 bases: TGTGCCAGCAGAAGGACTAGCGGGAGGGAAGGCGAGCAGTACTTC. This translates into CASRRTSGREGEQYF. This chain connects TRBV6-5 to TRBJ2-7; 15 bases are a match to TRBD2. After removal of 6 bases from V and 6 bases from J, the junction contained 6 bases not matched to a gene. Germline assignment: CDR1 MNHEY and CDR2 SVGAGI. This CDR3 comprises 15 residues.

This clone is a singleton in its sample. The genes are TRBV27 and TRBJ2-2; 8 positions agree with TRBD2. Germline CDR1 and CDR2: MNHEY and SMNVEV (reference sequence). Trimming at V came to 8 bases and at J to 4 bases, leaving 12 bases not matched to a gene. This CDR3 has 16 residues. The CDR3 nucleotides are TGTGCCAGCTCTATCCGGACCGGGAGGGGCACCGGGGAGCTGTTTTTT. It translates to CASSIRTGRGTGELFF.